The 32 T cell receptor beta chains in this list originate from one sample, sequenced in a study of beta chain features in type 1 diabetes. Expressed TCRB transcripts were sequenced because the isolated RNA had all been reverse transcribed beforehand. Assay used: immunoSEQ multiplex PCR; TCRdb lists only in-frame clones, some missing. Of under 350,000 clones in the sample, under 8.5% are singletons; the top ten hold more than 1%. The specimen was central memory CD4+ T cells from blood. The receptors originated from a woman in her late teens or twenties in good health.

The table lists this clone with a few counts. J is TRBJ1-5 and V is TRBV6-5; D is uncertain. Trimming left V 10 bases short and J 3 bases short, with 13 bases between. The CDR3 totals 13 residues. In germline, CDR1 is MNHEY, CDR2 SVGAGI. The CDR3 sequence is CATAQRPNQPQHF. CDR3 DNA sequence: TGTGCCACCGCCCAGAGGCCCAATCAGCCCCAGCATTTT.

The chain is built from TRBV18 and TRBJ2-3; D is uncertain. This CDR3 spans 15 amino acids. V lost 1 base and J lost 2, with 10 bases in between. Germline V gives CDR1 KGHSH, CDR2 LQKENI. The CDR3 DNA reads as TGTGCCAGCTCACCACAGGGTGCGAACACAGATACGCAGTATTTT. The encoded protein is CASSPQGANTDTQYF.

The genes are TRBV6-6 and TRBJ2-5; 7 nucleotides agree with TRBD1. This CDR3 is built from 13 residues. The V gene's germline CDR1 is MNHNY and CDR2 SVGAGI (reference sequence). The V gene end was trimmed by 6 bases and the J gene end by 7 bases; junction bases not matched to a gene: 8. The CDR3 is CASRAGGVGTQYF. The DNA for the CDR3 is TGTGCCAGCAGGGCAGGGGGAGTTGGGACCCAGTACTTC.

The genes are TRBV5-4 and TRBJ1-2, with D unresolved. V lost 4 bases to trimming and J lost 4 bases, with 11 bases between them. The germline V gene encodes CDR1 SGHNT and CDR2 YYREEE (reference sequence). This CDR3 spans 13 amino acids. The CDR3 spells CASSGQARYGYTF. The CDR3 nucleotides read TGTGCCAGCAGCGGTCAGGCTCGCTATGGCTACACCTTC.

This clone appeared a few times. J is TRBJ1-5 and V is TRBV30, with D maybe TRBD1 (5 bases). CDR1 is GTSNPN and CDR2 is SVGIG in the germline V gene (reference sequence). V lost 0 bases and J lost 3, with 6 bases in between. The CDR3 totals 13 residues. The CDR3 is CAWSVGDNQPQHF. The CDR3 DNA sequence: TGTGCCTGGAGTGTAGGGGACAATCAGCCCCAGCATTTT.

This clone was observed a handful of times. The chain joins TRBV7-8 to TRBJ1-1, with D uncertain. V shed 5 bases and J shed 0 bases, with 10 bases lying between them. Germline V CDR1 and CDR2: SGHVS, FQNEAQ. This CDR3 has 14 amino acids. For the CDR3, the DNA is TGTGCCAGCAGCGCCGGGATTGTGAACACTGAAGCTTTCTTT. This gives the protein CASSAGIVNTEAFF.

The chain combines TRBV5-4 with TRBJ2-3; D gene uncertain. The germline CDR1 and CDR2 sequences are SGHNT and YYREEE (reference sequence). The CDR3 consists of 16 residues. The ends were cut back, 0 bases at V and 2 bases at J, with 13 bases in the middle. This CDR3 reads CASSLEANLPTDTQYF. As DNA, the CDR3 is TGTGCCAGCAGCTTGGAGGCCAACCTCCCCACAGATACGCAGTATTTT.

This clone showed up many times. The chain combines TRBV2 with TRBJ2-3, with D possibly matching TRBD2 (5 bases). The CDR3 is made up of 14 amino acids. V dropped 9 bases and J dropped 3 bases, with 16 bases sitting between them. CDR1 is SNHLY and CDR2 is FYNNEI in the germline V gene. CDR3 nucleotide sequence: TGTGCCAGTTGGTCGGGATGGGGAACAGATACGCAGTATTTT. This sequence encodes CASWSGWGTDTQYF. Together with reference TRBV2 and TRBJ2-3, the CDR3 gives the full variable domain: EPEVTQTPSHQVTQMGQEVILRCVPISNHLYFYWYRQILGQKVEFLVSFYNNEISEKSEIFDDQFSVERPDGSNFTLKIRSTKLEDSAMYFCASWSGWGTDTQYFGPGTRLTVL.

This clone came up a few times. The chain uses TRBV2 and TRBJ2-3; 7 bases match TRBD1. Germline loops: CDR1 SNHLY, CDR2 FYNNEI. V lost 5 bases and J lost 4; bases outside the gene matches: 6. The CDR3 loop spans 14 amino acids. CDR3 loop: CASSSSDRADTQYF. The CDR3, as DNA: TGTGCCAGCAGTTCCAGCGACAGGGCAGATACGCAGTATTTT. Full variable domain (remainder filled in from reference TRBV2 and TRBJ2-3): EPEVTQTPSHQVTQMGQEVILRCVPISNHLYFYWYRQILGQKVEFLVSFYNNEISEKSEIFDDQFSVERPDGSNFTLKIRSTKLEDSAMYFCASSSSDRADTQYFGPGTRLTVL.

The chain combines TRBV20-1 with TRBJ1-2; no reliable D call. This CDR3 is built from 11 residues. CDR1 and CDR2 (germline): DFQATT, SNEGSKA (reference sequence). Trimming removed 2 bases at V and 3 bases at J, with 4 bases between. CDR3: CSARQDYGYTF. CDR3 in DNA: TGCAGTGCTAGACAGGACTATGGCTACACCTTC.

In regard to this clone: A read error is possible here, since a much larger clone lies one base away. This sample includes further DNA sequences coding for the same CDR3. The chain joins TRBV10-3 to TRBJ1-1, with a possible D match to TRBD1 (6 bases). This CDR3 spans 15 amino acids. Germline CDR1 and CDR2: ENHRY and SYGVKD. In DNA form, the CDR3 reads TGTGCCATCAGGGGAGACTGGGGGCTGAGCACTGAAGCCTTCTTT. Protein sequence: CAIRGDWGLSTEAFF.

The table lists this clone with a few counts. This chain connects TRBV19 to TRBJ2-3, with 9 bases matching TRBD2. V shed 5 bases and J 4 bases; nucleotides not matched to a gene: 10. Germline V gene lookup returns CDR1 LNHDA and CDR2 SQIVND (reference sequence). There are 16 residues in the CDR3. This chain's CDR3 is CASSALAGRGPDTQYF. The CDR3 nucleotides are TGTGCCAGTAGTGCCCTAGCGGGGAGGGGCCCAGATACGCAGTATTTT. Full variable domain (missing parts from reference TRBV19 and TRBJ2-3): DGGITQSPKYLFRKEGQNVTLSCEQNLNHDAMYWYRQDPGQGLRLIYYSQIVNDFQKGDIAEGYSVSREKKESFPLTVTSAQKNPTAFYLCASSALAGRGPDTQYFGPGTRLTVL.

In DNA, the CDR3 is TGTGCCAGCAGCTTAAGGAATCGGGTAGCCAAAAACATTCAGTACTTC. Protein: CASSLRNRVAKNIQYF. The rearrangement links TRBV7-3 to TRBJ2-4; no clear D gene. The germline V gene has CDR1 SGHTA and CDR2 FQGTGA. CDR3 length: 16 amino acids. V lost 1 base and J lost 0, with 10 bases in between.

The rearrangement links TRBV9 to TRBJ2-3; 12 positions match TRBD1. The CDR3 contains 16 residues. V shed 4 bases, J shed 2 bases, and the junction held 5 bases outside the gene matches. The germline V gene has CDR1 SGDLS and CDR2 YYNGEE. The CDR3 spells CASSPGTGGLTDTQYF. The CDR3, as DNA: TGTGCCAGCAGCCCCGGGACAGGGGGCCTCACAGATACGCAGTATTTT.

About this clone itself: The sample has other DNA sequences that encode this CDR3 too. The rearrangement joins TRBV7-2 to TRBJ2-3; D is unresolved. Germline V gives CDR1 SGHTA, CDR2 FQGNSA. The CDR3 is made up of 13 amino acids. V lost 3 bases, J lost 0 bases, and 4 bases lay in between. CDR3 coding DNA: TGTGCCAGCAGCTTGGGCAGCACAGATACGCAGTATTTT. Translated: CASSLGSTDTQYF. Complete variable domain (other parts from reference TRBV7-2 and TRBJ2-3): GAGVSQSPSNKVTEKGKDVELRCDPISGHTALYWYRQSLGQGLEFLIYFQGNSAPDKSGLPSDRFSAERTGGSVSTLTIQRTQQEDSAVYLCASSLGSTDTQYFGPGTRLTVL.

This clone was counted at least ten times. CDR3 region: CASKSVGKRGVTGEQFF. DNA for the CDR3: TGTGCCAGCAAATCCGTCGGAAAGCGGGGGGTAACAGGAGAGCAGTTCTTC. The chain joins TRBV28 to TRBJ2-1; 9 positions agree with TRBD2. This CDR3 is built from 17 residues. The trim removed 7 bases at V and 10 bases at J, leaving 20 bases unmatched. The germline gives CDR1 MDHEN, CDR2 SYDVKM.

This clone was observed many times. The chain is built from TRBV2 and TRBJ2-3, with a possible D match to TRBD1 (5 bases). This CDR3 is 14 amino acids long. V lost 7 bases and J lost 0, with 11 bases in between. Germline V gene sequence: CDR1 SNHLY, CDR2 FYNNEI. The CDR3 is CASNRQLSTDTQYF. In DNA, the CDR3 is TGTGCCAGCAATCGACAGCTAAGCACAGATACGCAGTATTTT.

V usage is TRBV10-3 and J usage is TRBJ2-7, with D unclear. V was shortened by 10 bases and J by 0 bases, with 7 bases between the two germline ends. This CDR3 is 11 amino acids long. Germline lookup yields CDR1 ENHRY and CDR2 SYGVKD. Written as DNA, the CDR3 is TGTGCCACCATGGGCTCCTACGAGCAGTACTTC. Its protein product is CATMGSYEQYF.

This clone was seen a few times. The rearrangement uses TRBV7-3 and TRBJ2-4, with TRBD2 matching 9 bases. In germline, CDR1 is SGHTA, CDR2 FQGTGA. This CDR3 has 13 residues. V lost 4 bases and J lost 6; bases outside the gene matches: 1. This CDR3 is CASSSSGTNIQYF. CDR3 DNA: TGTGCCAGCAGCTCTAGCGGGACAAACATTCAGTACTTC.

In nucleotides, the CDR3 is TGTGCCAGCAGCTTAGCCCTAGCGGGAGGGCCCACAGATACGCAGTATTTT. Protein sequence: CASSLALAGGPTDTQYF. V gene TRBV7-8 combines with J gene TRBJ2-3, with TRBD2 matching over 12 bases. Germline V gene data show CDR1 as SGHVS and CDR2 as FQNEAQ. CDR3 size: 17 residues. With V trimmed by 0 bases and J by 2 bases, 3 bases remained unmatched.

In its sample, this clone was seen a few times. The chain uses TRBV19 and TRBJ1-2, with TRBD1 matching 8 bases. This CDR3 spans 15 amino acids. The germline gives CDR1 LNHDA, CDR2 SQIVND (reference sequence). The V and J ends lost 8 bases and 5 bases, in that order; junction bases with no gene match: 13. CDR3 in amino acids: CASGNQDRASYGYTF. The CDR3 coding sequence is TGTGCCAGTGGTAATCAGGACAGGGCTTCTTATGGCTACACCTTC.

The chain is built from TRBV7-2 and TRBJ1-6; D is ambiguous. V lost 4 bases to trimming and J lost 1 base, with 11 bases between them. This CDR3 comprises 16 residues. Germline V gene sequence: CDR1 SGHTA, CDR2 FQGNSA. The CDR3 region has the DNA TGTGCCAGCAGCTCGAGGGTGGCGTCCTATAATTCACCCCTCCACTTT. Its translation is CASSSRVASYNSPLHF. The full variable domain, completed using reference TRBV7-2 and TRBJ1-6, is GAGVSQSPSNKVTEKGKDVELRCDPISGHTALYWYRQSLGQGLEFLIYFQGNSAPDKSGLPSDRFSAERTGGSVSTLTIQRTQQEDSAVYLCASSSRVASYNSPLHFGNGTRLTVT.

This clone was counted a few times. The CDR3 sequence is CASSLHGGGYYEQYF. The CDR3 DNA sequence: TGTGCCAGCAGCTTACACGGCGGGGGGTACTACGAGCAGTACTTC. The chain carries TRBV7-2 and TRBJ2-7; TRBD2 aligns across 8 bases. CDR1 and CDR2 (germline): SGHTA, FQGNSA. V shed 2 bases, J shed 3 bases, and the junction held 6 bases outside the gene matches. This CDR3 comprises 15 residues.

This chain uses TRBV7-8 with TRBJ1-2; no clear D. The V and J ends lost 6 bases and 4 bases respectively, with 15 bases between them. Germline CDR1 and CDR2: SGHVS and FQNEAQ. The CDR3 runs 14 residues. The CDR3 DNA follows: TGTGCCAGCAGATCCTATTCCGGGAGCTATGGCTACACCTTC. Translated: CASRSYSGSYGYTF.

A few counts support this clone. The genes are TRBV11-2 and TRBJ2-5; possibly TRBD1 for D (5 bases). Germline CDR1 is SGHAT and CDR2 is FQNNGV. The CDR3 consists of 14 residues. Trimming cost V 5 bases and J 2 bases, with 12 bases left between them. The CDR3 nucleotides are TGTGCCAGCAGCCGACAGATTATACAAGAGACCCAGTACTTC. Protein sequence: CASSRQIIQETQYF.

This clone was seen more than once but under ten times. This rearrangement joins TRBV19 to TRBJ2-7; D might be TRBD2 (6 bases). Germline values: CDR1 LNHDA, CDR2 SQIVND (reference sequence). This CDR3 is 15 amino acids long. The V gene lost 3 bases and the J gene lost 4 bases, with 16 bases spanning the gap. The CDR3 DNA sequence: TGTGCCAGTAGTATCGGGACTGGATTGTTGTACGAGCAGTACGTC. This encodes CASSIGTGLLYEQYV.

The sample holds many counts of this clone. The chain employs TRBV7-8 and TRBJ1-5; D is undetermined. CDR1 is SGHVS, CDR2 FQNEAQ, per germline. The CDR3 is made up of 13 amino acids. The V end lost 6 bases, the J end lost 5 bases, and 11 bases lay between the germline ends. The chain's CDR3 is CASSSTPYQPQHF. CDR3 sequence (DNA): TGTGCCAGCAGTTCTACACCTTATCAGCCCCAGCATTTT.

V usage is TRBV4-1 and J usage is TRBJ2-5; 13 nucleotides line up with TRBD2. The CDR3 sequence is 18 residues long. With V trimmed by 0 bases and J by 5 bases, 9 bases remained unmatched. Germline V lookup: CDR1 MGHRA, CDR2 YSYEKL. The CDR3 region is CASSQDSTSGGAGETQYF. The CDR3 nucleotides are TGCGCCAGCAGCCAAGACTCAACTAGCGGGGGGGCCGGGGAGACCCAGTACTTC.

This clone has a handful of counts. The rearrangement links TRBV25-1 to TRBJ2-1, with 8 bases that match TRBD2. Germline V lookup: CDR1 MGHDK, CDR2 SYGVNS. There are 18 residues in the CDR3. With V trimmed by 3 bases and J by 0 bases, 10 bases remained unmatched. CDR3 loop: CASSDNPSGPSSYNEQFF. The CDR3 DNA is TGTGCCAGCAGTGACAACCCTAGCGGGCCGAGCTCCTACAATGAGCAGTTCTTC. The full variable domain, completed using reference TRBV25-1 and TRBJ2-1, is EADIYQTPRYLVIGTGKKITLECSQTMGHDKMYWYQQDPGMELHLIHYSYGVNSTEKGDLSSESTVSRIRTEHFPLTLESARPSHTSQYLCASSDNPSGPSSYNEQFFGPGTRLTVL.

The J gene is TRBJ2-1, the V gene TRBV20-1; D ambiguous. There are 11 residues in the CDR3. Trimming pared 0 bases from V and 10 bases from J, leaving 7 bases between. CDR1 DFQATT and CDR2 SNEGSKA come from the germline V gene (reference sequence). The CDR3 reads CSARDSREQFF. Here the CDR3 DNA reads TGCAGTGCTAGAGACAGCCGGGAGCAGTTCTTC.

This clone has only a few counts. CDR3 DNA sequence: TGTGCCAGTAGTGCCCGGACAGGGGAAAACATTCAGTACTTC. It is translated as CASSARTGENIQYF. V usage is TRBV19 and J usage is TRBJ2-4, with 9 bases matching TRBD1. This CDR3 has 14 residues. CDR1 LNHDA and CDR2 SQIVND come from the germline V gene (reference sequence). Germline trimming cut 5 bases from V and 5 bases from J; bases unmatched to any gene: 4.

This chain joins TRBV30 and TRBJ1-2; D is undetermined. The germline V gene has CDR1 GTSNPN and CDR2 SVGIG (reference sequence). V lost 4 bases, J lost 3 bases, and 12 bases lay in between. The CDR3 is 13 residues long. CDR3 residues: CAWKAGSYYGYTF. The CDR3 DNA reads TGTGCCTGGAAGGCAGGCTCTTACTATGGCTACACCTTC.